Listed below are T cell receptor beta chains from one sample, sequenced in a study of T-cell memory formation after mild COVID-19. TCRdb ran MiXCR on the 5' RACE reads and lists one entry per CDR3 protein. The data contain under 150,000 distinct CDR3 sequences, around a fifth of them seen just once; the ten biggest clones take up approximately 40%. What was sequenced was PBMCs or a T cell subset sorted from them (not recorded which). These receptor sequences come from a man aged 18 to 29 who had mild COVID-19 (a few samples of this study predate the infection). Cell type and time point are not known. Each CDR3 is given with its conserved first and last residue. The order of the fields is V gene, clone size, D gene, J gene, CDR3 DNA, CDR3 protein. The D gene is left open where the match is weak. The size entry is marked missing in some rows and otherwise reads once, few, many or a size class.

>TRBV11-2|few|.|TRBJ2-3
TGTGCCAGCAGCTTAGACCCTAGGGGGGGGAGCACAGATACGCAGTATTTT
CASSLDPRGGSTDTQYF
>TRBV4-1|.|TRBD1|TRBJ2-4
TGCGCCAGCAGCCAAGACGCCACAGGGGTGGAAAACATTCAGTACTTC
CASSQDATGVENIQYF
>TRBV6-2/TRBV6-3|.|.|TRBJ2-3
TGTGCCAGCAGTTATGTGTGGGGGAGAGATACGCAGTATTTT
CASSYVWGRDTQYF
>TRBV29-1|.|.|TRBJ1-3
TGCAGCGTTGGGTATGCTGGAAACACCATATATTTT
CSVGYAGNTIYF
>TRBV29-1|few|.|TRBJ2-5
TGCAGCGTCGAGACGGCGGGGAATAAGCAAGAGACCCAGTACTTC
CSVETAGNKQETQYF
>TRBV9|.|.|TRBJ2-3
TGTGCCAGCAGCCCATCCTCACGACTTCAAGATACGCAGTATTTT
CASSPSSRLQDTQYF
>TRBV7-9|.|.|TRBJ2-3
TGTGCCAGCAGCTTGCAGGGGGGGTCAGATACGCAGTATTTT
CASSLQGGSDTQYF
>TRBV4-1|few|TRBD1|TRBJ2-2
TGCGCCAGCAGCTTCGGACAGGGGACCGGGGAGCTGTTTTTT
CASSFGQGTGELFF
>TRBV20-1|many|.|TRBJ1-1
TGCAGTGCTAGAGTCATTACAGGGAACACTGAAGCTTTCTTT
CSARVITGNTEAFF
>TRBV7-9|.|.|TRBJ1-1
TGTGCCAGCAGCTTAGACCGGGCCCCTTTCTTT
CASSLDRAPFF
>TRBV28|few|TRBD2|TRBJ2-2
TGTGCCAGCAGTACCCCGGGAGGGGCCGGGGAGCTGTTTTTT
CASSTPGGAGELFF
>TRBV4-1|.|.|TRBJ2-5
TGCGCCAGCAGCCGCGTCGGACTGCCGTACCAAGAGACCCAGTACTTC
CASSRVGLPYQETQYF
>TRBV7-9|.|.|TRBJ2-3
TGTGCCAGCAGCCTGGACGGGAAATTGGGGTATTTT
CASSLDGKLGYF
>TRBV9|few|.|TRBJ2-1
TGTGCCAGCAGCGTAGGACAGGCGTTAGGGGAGCAGTTCTTC
CASSVGQALGEQFF
>TRBV27|many|.|TRBJ2-1
TGTGCCAGCAGTTTATTAGGGGGGGGATACAATGAGCAGTTCTTC
CASSLLGGGYNEQFF
>TRBV4-3|few|.|TRBJ2-2
TGCGCCAGCAGCCAAGATCTGGGCCTCGGGGAGCTGTTTTTT
CASSQDLGLGELFF
>TRBV7-6|few|.|TRBJ2-5
TGTGCCAGCAGCTTTCTCCAGGGTGTAAGGACCCAGTACTTC
CASSFLQGVRTQYF
>TRBV6-5|.|.|TRBJ1-1
TGTGCCAGCAGTTACTCCGATAGGTCTTATGCTTTCTTT
CASSYSDRSYAFF
>TRBV7-9|many|TRBD2|TRBJ2-3
TGTGCCAGCAGCACCCCGACTAGCGGCACAGATACGCAGTATTTT
CASSTPTSGTDTQYF
>TRBV3-1|few|.|TRBJ1-2
TGTGCCAGCAGCCAAGATCAAGGCCTGACGGAGGGCTACACCTTC
CASSQDQGLTEGYTF
>TRBV23-1|.|.|TRBJ1-4
TGCGCCAGCAGTCTATCTAGGACAGCTAGTCTTGCAACTAATGAAAAACTGTTTTTT
CASSLSRTASLATNEKLFF
>TRBV7-9|few|.|TRBJ1-2
TGTGCCAGCAGCCCCAAGGGCTTTGGCTACACCTTC
CASSPKGFGYTF
>TRBV11-2|.|.|TRBJ2-7
TGTGCCAGCAGCTTAGCTGGCAGAACCTACGAGCAGTACTTC
CASSLAGRTYEQYF
>TRBV20-1|.|.|TRBJ1-1
TGCAGTGCTAGAGGAAACACTGAAGCTTTCTTT
CSARGNTEAFF
>TRBV7-2|few|TRBD1|TRBJ2-2
TGTGCCAGCAGCTCATTCCCGGGACAGGGGGCCCCGAACACCGGGGAGCTGTTTTTT
CASSSFPGQGAPNTGELFF
>TRBV11-2|.|.|TRBJ1-5
TGTGCCAGCAGCTTAGTGGGGGGTAATCAGCCCCAGCATTTT
CASSLVGGNQPQHF
>TRBV7-9|many|TRBD2|TRBJ2-1
TGTGCCAGCAGCCCACGGCCGGGACTAGCGGGCAATGAGCAGTTCTTC
CASSPRPGLAGNEQFF
>TRBV9|few|.|TRBJ1-1
TGTGCCAGCAGCGTAGGGGTTAGGGGACAAAGGAACACTGAAGCTTTCTTT
CASSVGVRGQRNTEAFF
>TRBV10-1|.|.|TRBJ2-5
TGCGCCAGCAGTATCGGGGGCACGTACCAAGAGACCCAGTACTTC
CASSIGGTYQETQYF
>TRBV20-1|.|.|TRBJ1-3
TGCAGTGCTAGAGATCGGGGCGAGGGGCGATCTGCCCTCTCTGGAAACACCATATATTTT
CSARDRGEGRSALSGNTIYF
>TRBV13|.|.|TRBJ2-7
TGTGCCAGCAGCGCCACAGGGCGCAGCTCCTACGAGCAGTACTTC
CASSATGRSSYEQYF
>TRBV10-1|.|.|TRBJ1-4
TGCGCCAGCAGTGAGTCTGCCGCGGATGAAAAACTGTTTTTT
CASSESAADEKLFF
>TRBV7-3|.|.|TRBJ1-5
TGTGCCAGCTCAATGGGGGGGCAGGTCCTCAATCAGCCCCAGCATTTT
CASSMGGQVLNQPQHF
>TRBV12-3/TRBV12-4|.|.|TRBJ2-1
TGTGCCAGCAGTTCCGGGACGTACAATGAGCAGTTCTTC
CASSSGTYNEQFF
>TRBV5-5|.|.|TRBJ2-4
TGTGCCAGCAGCTTGGTTCTAGCCAAAAACATTCAGTACTTC
CASSLVLAKNIQYF
>TRBV7-2|many|.|TRBJ2-1
TGTGCCAGCAGCCCCGGGAGCACCTACAATGAGCAGTTCTTC
CASSPGSTYNEQFF
>TRBV12-3/TRBV12-4|few|.|TRBJ2-7
TGTGCCAGCAGTTTGATGAGGGACGAGCAGTACTTC
CASSLMRDEQYF
>TRBV10-3|.|TRBD1|TRBJ2-3
TGTGCCATCAGGGATGGGACAGGGGGCGCAGATACGCAGTATTTT
CAIRDGTGGADTQYF
>TRBV7-2|few|.|TRBJ1-1
TGTGCCAGCAGCCCGACGGGACCGATCACTGAAGCTTTCTTT
CASSPTGPITEAFF
>TRBV4-3|.|.|TRBJ2-4
TGCGCCAGCAGCCAAGAAGACAGACTTACAGCCAAAAACATTCAGTACTTC
CASSQEDRLTAKNIQYF
>TRBV7-3|.|.|TRBJ2-3
TGTGCCAGCAGCTCCCAGGGAGGCACAGATACGCAGTATTTT
CASSSQGGTDTQYF
>TRBV20-1|.|.|TRBJ2-3
TGCAGTGCTAGAGATCCCACCCCGGGTACGCAGTATTTT
CSARDPTPGTQYF
>TRBV4-3|.|.|TRBJ1-1
TGCGCCAGCAGCCCTACGGGGGGCTCGCTGAACGCTGAAGCTTTCTTT
CASSPTGGSLNAEAFF
>TRBV4-3|few|.|TRBJ2-7
TGCGCCAGCAGCCAAAGCATTACCTACGAGCAGTACTTC
CASSQSITYEQYF
>TRBV12-5|.|.|TRBJ1-2
TGTGCTAGTGGTCAAGGTTATGTCTACTATGGCTACACCTTC
CASGQGYVYYGYTF